A selection of T cell receptor beta chains follows, all from one sample in a study of PD-1 blockade in mismatch repair-deficient tumors. Profiled with immunoSEQ multiplex PCR; TCRdb holds only in-frame clones, not every one. The sample yields about 16,000 clones, around 81% seen once. The sequenced sample was PBMCs, obtained 4 weeks after starting pembrolizumab. The source is an adult with mismatch repair-deficient cancer. Both conserved end residues are part of each CDR3. D genes are given only for firm matches. For some rows the clone size is stated as once, few or many, or as a class when expanded; others skip it.

v_call: TRBV5-1; j_call: TRBJ1-1; d_call: NA; clone_size: few; cdr3_nt: TGCGCCAGCAGCATCAGGGGCTGGAACACTGAAGCTTTCTTT; cdr3_aa: CASSIRGWNTEAFF
v_call: TRBV11-2; j_call: TRBJ2-1; d_call: TRBD2; clone_size: NA; cdr3_nt: TGTGCCAGCAGCTTGGGGACTAGCGGGTACTCCTACAATGAGCAGTTCTTC; cdr3_aa: CASSLGTSGYSYNEQFF
v_call: TRBV5-1; j_call: TRBJ2-1; d_call: TRBD2; clone_size: once; cdr3_nt: TGCGCCAGCAGCTTCGACTCGGGTGGGAGGGTGCAGTTCTTC; cdr3_aa: CASSFDSGGRVQFF
v_call: TRBV5-1; j_call: TRBJ2-2; d_call: TRBD2; clone_size: NA; cdr3_nt: TGCGCCAGCAGCTTGAGTCCTAGCGGGAGCGGCGGGGAGCTGTTTTTT; cdr3_aa: CASSLSPSGSGGELFF
v_call: TRBV6-1; j_call: TRBJ2-3; d_call: TRBD2; clone_size: NA; cdr3_nt: TGTGCCAGCAGTGATCCACCGGGACTACAGCAGTATTTT; cdr3_aa: CASSDPPGLQQYF
v_call: TRBV19; j_call: TRBJ2-1; d_call: NA; clone_size: NA; cdr3_nt: TGTGCCAGTAGTACCCCGAGAAGTAGCTCCTACAATGAGCAGTTCTTC; cdr3_aa: CASSTPRSSSYNEQFF
v_call: TRBV5-4; j_call: TRBJ1-1; d_call: NA; clone_size: NA; cdr3_nt: TGTGCCAGCAGCCCACAGGGTTTGGTCACTGAAGCTTTCTTT; cdr3_aa: CASSPQGLVTEAFF
v_call: TRBV27; j_call: TRBJ1-1; d_call: TRBD1; clone_size: NA; cdr3_nt: TGTGCCAGCAGTTACTACAGGGGGCGGAACACTGAAGCTTTCTTT; cdr3_aa: CASSYYRGRNTEAFF
v_call: TRBV6-1; j_call: TRBJ1-3; d_call: NA; clone_size: NA; cdr3_nt: TGTGCCAGCAATCCCCACAGGGAAGGCACCATATATTTT; cdr3_aa: CASNPHREGTIYF
v_call: TRBV28; j_call: TRBJ1-2; d_call: NA; clone_size: NA; cdr3_nt: TGTGCCAGCAGTACCTCGACAGGTGGGAACTATGGCTACACCTTC; cdr3_aa: CASSTSTGGNYGYTF
v_call: TRBV5-4; j_call: TRBJ2-7; d_call: NA; clone_size: few; cdr3_nt: TGTGCCAGCAGCTCCCTTGGGGGCCGAAGCTCCTACGAGCAGTACTTC; cdr3_aa: CASSSLGGRSSYEQYF
v_call: TRBV5-1; j_call: TRBJ2-1; d_call: TRBD1; clone_size: NA; cdr3_nt: TGCGCCAGCAACTCAAATAAGGCGACAGGGGGCCTCTACAATGAGCAGTTCTTC; cdr3_aa: CASNSNKATGGLYNEQFF
v_call: TRBV5-6; j_call: TRBJ2-1; d_call: TRBD1; clone_size: NA; cdr3_nt: TGTGCCAGCAGCTTAGTCGGACAGGGGTCCTACAATGAGCAGTTCTTC; cdr3_aa: CASSLVGQGSYNEQFF
v_call: TRBV6-1; j_call: TRBJ1-2; d_call: TRBD1; clone_size: NA; cdr3_nt: TGTGCCAGCAGTGGGACAGGGATTGCCTATGGCTACACCTTC; cdr3_aa: CASSGTGIAYGYTF
v_call: TRBV28; j_call: TRBJ2-1; d_call: TRBD1; clone_size: NA; cdr3_nt: TGTGCCAGCAGGGCGGCGCAGGGGGCTATCAATGAGCAGTTCTTC; cdr3_aa: CASRAAQGAINEQFF
v_call: TRBV7-7; j_call: TRBJ2-3; d_call: NA; clone_size: NA; cdr3_nt: TGTGCTAGCAGCCCCAGTGGGGGGGATACGCAGTATTTT; cdr3_aa: CASSPSGGDTQYF
v_call: TRBV28; j_call: TRBJ2-1; d_call: TRBD2; clone_size: NA; cdr3_nt: TGTGCCGGGACTAGCGGGAGAACCTATGAGCAGTTCTTC; cdr3_aa: CAGTSGRTYEQFF
v_call: TRBV7-9; j_call: TRBJ2-3; d_call: TRBD2; clone_size: NA; cdr3_nt: TGTGCCAGCAGCTTTTCCAGCGGGAGGGTGAAGGGGCAGTATTTT; cdr3_aa: CASSFSSGRVKGQYF
v_call: TRBV9; j_call: TRBJ2-1; d_call: TRBD1; clone_size: NA; cdr3_nt: TGTGCCAGCAGCCCCGGGACAGGGGGCTGGAATGAGCAGTTCTTC; cdr3_aa: CASSPGTGGWNEQFF
v_call: TRBV7-8; j_call: TRBJ2-1; d_call: TRBD2; clone_size: NA; cdr3_nt: TGTGCCAGCAGCTTAACGGGACTAGCGGGAGGATTGAATGAGCAGTTCTTC; cdr3_aa: CASSLTGLAGGLNEQFF
v_call: TRBV15; j_call: TRBJ1-4; d_call: NA; clone_size: NA; cdr3_nt: TGTGCCACCAGCGGCCGACAGGTTTTTAATGAAAAACTGTTTTTT; cdr3_aa: CATSGRQVFNEKLFF
v_call: TRBV27; j_call: TRBJ2-7; d_call: NA; clone_size: few; cdr3_nt: TGTGCCAGCAGTTTAATCGGCTACGAGCAGTACTTC; cdr3_aa: CASSLIGYEQYF
v_call: TRBV10-2; j_call: TRBJ2-2; d_call: NA; clone_size: NA; cdr3_nt: TGCGCCAGCGTGGGCGGGTACACCGGGGAGCTGTTTTTT; cdr3_aa: CASVGGYTGELFF
v_call: TRBV6-1; j_call: TRBJ2-3; d_call: TRBD2; clone_size: NA; cdr3_nt: TGTGCCAGCAGTGGTGATGCGGGAGGCGATACGCAGTATTTT; cdr3_aa: CASSGDAGGDTQYF
v_call: TRBV27; j_call: TRBJ1-2; d_call: TRBD1; clone_size: NA; cdr3_nt: TGTGCCAGCAGTTTATTCGGACAGGGGGATGGCTACACCTTC; cdr3_aa: CASSLFGQGDGYTF
v_call: TRBV5-1; j_call: TRBJ2-3; d_call: NA; clone_size: NA; cdr3_nt: TGCGCCAGCAGTACCTCCACTAGCACAGATACGCAGTATTTT; cdr3_aa: CASSTSTSTDTQYF
v_call: TRBV28; j_call: TRBJ1-3; d_call: NA; clone_size: NA; cdr3_nt: TGTGCCAGCAGTTTTTTCCGTGGGAGCTCTGGAAACACCATATATTTT; cdr3_aa: CASSFFRGSSGNTIYF
v_call: TRBV5-1; j_call: TRBJ2-1; d_call: NA; clone_size: NA; cdr3_nt: TGCGCCAGCAGCCGGGACACTGGCGGTAATGAGCAGTTCTTC; cdr3_aa: CASSRDTGGNEQFF
v_call: TRBV19; j_call: TRBJ2-3; d_call: TRBD1; clone_size: once; cdr3_nt: TGTGCCAGTAGACCCCCCGGGACAGGGGCGAGGAATACGCAGTATTTT; cdr3_aa: CASRPPGTGARNTQYF
v_call: TRBV5-6; j_call: TRBJ1-2; d_call: TRBD1; clone_size: NA; cdr3_nt: TGTGCCAGCAGCCTAGGACAGGGGCTCTATGGCTACACCTTC; cdr3_aa: CASSLGQGLYGYTF
v_call: TRBV5-1; j_call: TRBJ2-3; d_call: TRBD2; clone_size: NA; cdr3_nt: TGCGCCAGCAGCTTGGATAATAGCGGGCTTGCAGATACGCAGTATTTT; cdr3_aa: CASSLDNSGLADTQYF
v_call: TRBV28; j_call: TRBJ2-5; d_call: NA; clone_size: once; cdr3_nt: TGTGCCAGCAGTACCCCGGGGGCCCAGTACTTC; cdr3_aa: CASSTPGAQYF
v_call: TRBV10-3; j_call: TRBJ2-3; d_call: TRBD2; clone_size: NA; cdr3_nt: TGTGCCATCAGTGAGGGACTAGGGGCAGATACGCAGTATTTT; cdr3_aa: CAISEGLGADTQYF
v_call: TRBV21-1; j_call: TRBJ1-4; d_call: NA; clone_size: NA; cdr3_nt: TGTGCCAGCAGCAAAGACCAGGGGGCGTGGGCCTTGAATGAAAAACTGTTTTTT; cdr3_aa: CASSKDQGAWALNEKLFF
v_call: TRBV6-1; j_call: TRBJ2-5; d_call: TRBD2; clone_size: once; cdr3_nt: TGTGCCAGCAGTGAACCTAGCGGGAACCTTCGGGGAGAGACCCAGTACTTC; cdr3_aa: CASSEPSGNLRGETQYF
v_call: TRBV15; j_call: TRBJ2-7; d_call: TRBD1; clone_size: NA; cdr3_nt: TGTGCCACCAGCAGAGATTCTGGACAGGGCTACGAGCAGTACTTC; cdr3_aa: CATSRDSGQGYEQYF
v_call: TRBV15; j_call: TRBJ1-2; d_call: NA; clone_size: NA; cdr3_nt: TGTGCCACCAGCAGAGGGGGAGGGGATGGCTACACCTTC; cdr3_aa: CATSRGGGDGYTF
v_call: TRBV5-1; j_call: TRBJ2-2; d_call: TRBD2; clone_size: NA; cdr3_nt: TGCGCCAGCAGCTTGGTCACTAGCGGGATAGGGGAGCTGTTTTTT; cdr3_aa: CASSLVTSGIGELFF
v_call: TRBV16; j_call: TRBJ2-2; d_call: TRBD2; clone_size: NA; cdr3_nt: TGTGCCAGCAGCCAATGCCCAGCGGGAGGGTGGGATGGGGAGCTGTTTTTT; cdr3_aa: CASSQCPAGGWDGELFF
v_call: TRBV5-1; j_call: TRBJ2-7; d_call: TRBD2; clone_size: NA; cdr3_nt: TGCGCCAGCAGCTTGGGACTAGCGAGTTACGAGCAGTACTTC; cdr3_aa: CASSLGLASYEQYF
v_call: TRBV19; j_call: TRBJ2-2; d_call: TRBD2; clone_size: NA; cdr3_nt: TGTGCCAGTAGTGGTTGGACTAGCGGGAACACCGGGGAGCTGTTTTTT; cdr3_aa: CASSGWTSGNTGELFF
v_call: TRBV13; j_call: TRBJ1-1; d_call: NA; clone_size: NA; cdr3_nt: TGTGCCAGCAGCTTAAGGCAGGCCAGTAATCGGGGTTGGTCTGAAGCTTTCTTT; cdr3_aa: CASSLRQASNRGWSEAFF
v_call: TRBV5-6; j_call: TRBJ1-2; d_call: TRBD1; clone_size: few; cdr3_nt: TGTGCCAGCAGCCCCGACAGGGGTTCCGTCTATGGCTACACCTTC; cdr3_aa: CASSPDRGSVYGYTF
v_call: TRBV9; j_call: TRBJ1-5; d_call: NA; clone_size: NA; cdr3_nt: TGTGCCAGCAGCGTAGAAGGGTTGGGGACAAGGGCCTCTATAGCAACTGATCAGCCCCAGCATTTT; cdr3_aa: CASSVEGLGTRASIATDQPQHF
v_call: TRBV4-2; j_call: TRBJ2-7; d_call: TRBD2; clone_size: NA; cdr3_nt: TGTGCCAGCAGCCAGTCTAGCGGGGACATTCTGAACGAGCAGTACTTC; cdr3_aa: CASSQSSGDILNEQYF
v_call: TRBV9; j_call: TRBJ1-4; d_call: TRBD1; clone_size: once; cdr3_nt: TGTGCCAGCAGCGTAGGGAATGTACAGGGGGCTACGGCTAATGAAAAACTGTTTTTT; cdr3_aa: CASSVGNVQGATANEKLFF
v_call: TRBV27; j_call: TRBJ1-2; d_call: NA; clone_size: NA; cdr3_nt: TGTGCCAGCAGTTTATCAGGGGCTTTGGTGCGGAACTATGGCTACACCTTC; cdr3_aa: CASSLSGALVRNYGYTF
v_call: TRBV19; j_call: TRBJ2-1; d_call: NA; clone_size: NA; cdr3_nt: TGTGCCAGTAGTATAGACCACTCCTACAATGAGCAGTTCTTC; cdr3_aa: CASSIDHSYNEQFF
v_call: TRBV5-4; j_call: TRBJ2-3; d_call: TRBD2; clone_size: NA; cdr3_nt: TGTGCCAGCAGCTCAAGCGGGAGCTCAGATACGCAGTATTTT; cdr3_aa: CASSSSGSSDTQYF
v_call: TRBV5-8; j_call: TRBJ1-1; d_call: NA; clone_size: NA; cdr3_nt: TGTGCCAGCAGCTTTGGCACCCGGGGAGCTTTCTTT; cdr3_aa: CASSFGTRGAFF